The 11 T cell receptor beta chains given below trace back to one sample, sequenced in a study of beta chain features in type 1 diabetes. cDNA synthesis used the whole RNA isolate, giving expressed TCRB sequences. Generated by immunoSEQ multiplex PCR, the TCRdb table keeps only in-frame clones and is missing some. The data hold approximately 110,000 clones, with less than 40% observed a single time. Material for sequencing was stem cell memory CD4+ T cells from blood. All receptors derive from a woman between 18 and 29 years old in good health.

This chain uses TRBV11-2 with TRBJ2-7; tentative D call: TRBD2 (5 bases). V dropped 7 bases and J dropped 3 bases, with 25 bases sitting between them. Per germline, CDR1 SGHAT and CDR2 FQNNGV. The CDR3 is 17 residues long. The CDR3 loop is CASTKSPILGLFYEQYF. CDR3 in DNA: TGTGCCAGCACCAAATCCCCAATCCTAGGACTTTTCTACGAGCAGTACTTC.

This clone was seen only a few times. The chain carries TRBV7-9 and TRBJ2-6, with D hard to call. The CDR3 runs to 14 residues. From germline, CDR1 is SEHNR and CDR2 FQNEAQ (reference sequence). V was pared by 6 bases and J by 4 bases, with 10 bases between. The CDR3 DNA reads as TGTGCCAGCAGTTTTCCCCTGGGGGCCAACGTCCTGACTTTC. This encodes CASSFPLGANVLTF.

A few counts support this clone. The chain links TRBV6-5 to TRBJ2-6; D gene uncertain. The germline V gene encodes CDR1 MNHEY and CDR2 SVGAGI. The CDR3 is 14 amino acids. Trimming shortened V by 7 bases and J by 0 bases, and 7 bases separated the two germline ends. The CDR3 DNA is TGTGCCAGCACCAGTAACTCTGGGGCCAACGTCCTGACTTTC. This translates into CASTSNSGANVLTF.

The V gene is TRBV28, the J gene TRBJ1-2, with D hard to call. CDR3 size: 14 residues. Per the germline V gene, CDR1 is MDHEN and CDR2 is SYDVKM. Trimming pared 3 bases from V and 5 bases from J, leaving 13 bases between. In DNA, the CDR3 is TGTGCCAGCAGTTTGTTTGTTCCGGGGTATGGCTACACCTTC. It specifies CASSLFVPGYGYTF.

The chain employs TRBV28 and TRBJ1-1, with D hard to call. Trimming left V 5 bases short and J 7 bases short, with 14 bases between. The CDR3 has 13 amino acids. Germline V gives CDR1 MDHEN, CDR2 SYDVKM. The CDR3 region has the DNA TGTGCCAGCAGTCTCCATCACGGTGGTGAAGCTTTCTTT. It yields the protein CASSLHHGGEAFF.

V gene TRBV14 combines with J gene TRBJ2-7; D ambiguous. The CDR3 has 12 residues. Between the trimmed V and J ends, which lost 5 bases and 3 bases, there was a span of 8 bases. Germline V CDR1 and CDR2: SGHDN, FVKESK. The CDR3 DNA sequence: TGTGCCAGCAGCTCGCAGATCTACGAGCAGTACTTC. As protein: CASSSQIYEQYF.

Only one count was recorded for this clone. The chain is built from TRBV7-3 and TRBJ2-1, with TRBD2 matching 7 bases. J was trimmed by 2 bases and V by 5 bases; bases with no gene match: 6. There are 15 residues in the CDR3. Looked up from germline, CDR1 is SGHTA and CDR2 is FQGTGA. CDR3 region: CASSQTSAAYNEQFF. CDR3 nucleotide sequence: TGTGCCAGCAGCCAAACTAGCGCAGCCTACAATGAGCAGTTCTTC.

This clone turned up a few times. V is TRBV14 and J is TRBJ2-5, with D possibly matching TRBD1 (5 bases). The CDR3 runs 14 residues. Deletions cut 0 bases from V and 9 bases from J, with 14 bases between. Germline V CDR1 and CDR2: SGHDN, FVKESK. The CDR3 reads CASSQEPRAAPQYF. CDR3 DNA sequence: TGTGCCAGCAGCCAAGAACCCAGGGCGGCGCCCCAGTACTTC.

The chain joins TRBV28 to TRBJ1-1, with TRBD1 matching over 8 bases. In germline, CDR1 is MDHEN, CDR2 SYDVKM. J gave up 10 bases and V 8 bases, and 12 bases lay outside the gene matches. The CDR3 is 13 amino acids. The CDR3, as DNA: TGTGCCAGCGGGGCATGGGACAGGCGGCGAGCTTTCTTT. Its translation is CASGAWDRRRAFF.

This clone was seen just once. The chain employs TRBV6-1 and TRBJ1-5, with D hard to call. CDR3 size: 15 residues. Trimming pared 6 bases from V and 0 bases from J, leaving 12 bases between. Germline CDR1 is MNHNS and CDR2 is SASEGT. CDR3 region: CASSGSAGSNQPQHF. The CDR3 DNA is TGTGCCAGCAGCGGATCGGCAGGTAGCAATCAGCCCCAGCATTTT.

This rearrangement joins TRBV7-2 to TRBJ1-1; 7 bases align to TRBD1. The CDR3 runs 15 residues. Germline V gene data show CDR1 as SGHTA and CDR2 as FQGNSA. V lost 1 base, J lost 5 bases, and 7 bases stayed unmatched. Here the CDR3 reads CASSLDQTGRTEAFF. In DNA, the CDR3 is TGTGCCAGCAGCTTAGATCAGACAGGGAGGACTGAAGCTTTCTTT.